This T cell receptor beta chain was recorded in a study of T cells in Graves' hyperthyroidism and ophthalmopathy. Study summary: Peripheral blood specimens were obtained at initial diagnosis, prior to any treatment.

Diagnoses were made from clinical symptoms, serum measures (thyroxine and TRAb), thyroid ultrasound and orbital computed tomography. This CDR3 spans 16 amino acids. Per the germline V gene, CDR1 is SGDLS and CDR2 is YYNGEE. Trimming pared 0 bases from V and 1 base from J, leaving 13 bases between. This clonotype was found many times. Authors of the study amplified TCR beta CDR3 regions from RNA transcripts. The HTBI primer set was used in a first-round RT-PCR of the TCR CDR3. TCRdb analysed the multiplex PCR reads with MiXCR anew, one entry per CDR3 protein. The table shows 300,000 to 350,000 distinct CDR3 sequences, with around 20% occurring only once.

The specimen sequenced was blood. The chain uses TRBV9 and TRBJ2-5; no definite D call. The sequence came from a woman aged 50 to 60 with Graves' hyperthyroidism. CDR3 DNA sequence: TGTGCCAGCAGCGTAGCTACCTATCCGTTCCAAGAGACCCAGTACTTC. Residues: CASSVATYPFQETQYF.